The rows below give T cell receptor beta chains drawn from one sample of a study of blood T cell repertoires in COVID-19. Sequenced by immunoSEQ multiplex PCR; TCRdb stores in-frame clones only, minus some. The profile covers a few hundred thousand clones, with around 81% appearing a single time and roughly 12% taken by the ten largest. The material sequenced was peripheral blood. The receptors stem from a human donor in a cohort sampled during active COVID-19. CDR3s include the opening cysteine and the closing phenylalanine or tryptophan. Fields, in order: J gene, V gene, CDR3 protein.

>TRBJ2-1|TRBV28
CASSSGENEQFF
>TRBJ1-5|TRBV6-5
CASRLDRGPQHF
>TRBJ2-7|TRBV7-9
CASTLGGGDYEQYF
>TRBJ2-5|TRBV5-6
CASNFRGNQETQYF
>TRBJ2-2|TRBV19
CASSMPTPGATGELFF
>TRBJ2-1|TRBV11-2
CASSFLTGAREQFF
>TRBJ1-1|TRBV6-2/TRBV6-3
CASSLTLPGATEAFF
>TRBJ2-1|TRBV5-1
CASSVEEGNAYNEQFF
>TRBJ1-6|TRBV28
CASSPRQSPLHF
>TRBJ2-1|TRBV28
CASTLRVRNEQFF
>TRBJ2-7|TRBV29-1
CSVGSQGGEQYF
>TRBJ2-2|TRBV6-5
CASRTGNLNTGELFF
>TRBJ2-7|TRBV7-2
CASSLGGSGGIGQYF
>TRBJ2-2|TRBV6-2/TRBV6-3
CASSPGVAGVDGELFF
>TRBJ2-7|TRBV2
CASRLRGGIGEQYF
>TRBJ1-2|TRBV5-4
CASRDRGTYGYTF
>TRBJ2-1|TRBV5-1
CASSLGLAGGTSEQFF
>TRBJ1-2|TRBV7-2
CASSLNPRGVIGYTF
>TRBJ2-3|TRBV5-1
CASSPGQGGTDTQYF
>TRBJ2-3|TRBV5-1
CASRVTTSVADTQYF
>TRBJ2-1|TRBV18
CASSLMQGASYNEQFF
>TRBJ2-3|TRBV5-6
CASSLTGYTDTQYF
>TRBJ2-5|TRBV5-4
CASSSRQGEETQYF
>TRBJ2-1|TRBV5-1
CASSFDRGLGTSGDYNEQFF
>TRBJ2-5|TRBV28
CASSSPTSGGRETQYF
>TRBJ1-5|TRBV7-2
CASSKGRGGNQPQHF
>TRBJ2-7|TRBV5-1
CASSLDQGAYEQYF
>TRBJ1-4|TRBV2
CASTSYNEKLFF
>TRBJ1-1|TRBV30
CAWSVRHNTEAFF
>TRBJ2-7|TRBV27
CASSAAPTSERYEQYF
>TRBJ1-5|TRBV28
CASGYRGGYQPQHF
>TRBJ2-1|TRBV7-2
CASSLTGRGNNEQFF
>TRBJ2-6|TRBV4-1
CASSHITGGARSGANVLTF
>TRBJ2-7|TRBV5-6
CASSRGLVGYEQYF
>TRBJ2-1|TRBV7-2
CASSLETGYNEQFF
>TRBJ1-2|TRBV5-1
CASSLLGGSNGYTF
>TRBJ2-5|TRBV29-1
CSVGGLRAFPDSQTQYF
>TRBJ1-1|TRBV7-2
CASSFMNTEAFF
>TRBJ2-2|TRBV7-7
CASSTGLGYTGELFF
>TRBJ1-5|TRBV19
CASSIQRTGRGQPQHF
>TRBJ2-1|TRBV2
CASSPLREQFF
>TRBJ1-4|TRBV7-2
CASSENRITNEKLFF
>TRBJ2-7|TRBV19
CASSSRGTASYEQYF
>TRBJ1-5|TRBV7-6
CASSQGLNQPQHF
>TRBJ2-1|TRBV2
CASSDLQGPHEQFF
>TRBJ1-2|TRBV7-9
CASSYIQGQDYGYTF
>TRBJ1-3|TRBV3-1/TRBV3-2
CASSPRVSSGNTIYF
>TRBJ1-2|TRBV19
CATNAGGPTIF
>TRBJ2-1|TRBV4-1
CASSHLWGQGANEQFF
>TRBJ2-5|TRBV6-5
CASRLAGRETQYF
>TRBJ1-2|TRBV12-3/TRBV12-4
CASSIQVGYGYTF
>TRBJ1-1|TRBV6-5
CASTLTALNTEAFF
>TRBJ2-4|TRBV19
CASSILGGPRGKNIQYF
>TRBJ2-5|TRBV18
CASSAGIQETQYF
>TRBJ1-1|TRBV10-3
CAISGPPMNTEAFF
>TRBJ1-5|TRBV28
CASSSTARQINQPQHF
>TRBJ2-5|TRBV2
CASSFGTSGSGETQYF